This T cell receptor (beta chain) comes out of a study of blood T cell repertoires in COVID-19. Looking at the study overall: COVID-19 samples from acute and convalescent phases originated in the United States, Italy and Spain.

This clone was seen a single time. Methods used by the authors: The authors estimated nucleated cell counts from reference gene primer amplification. Measured with immunoSEQ multiplex PCR; TCRdb has only the in-frame clones, and not every one. V and J calls and clone size are given by that table; D and trimming were obtained from the DNA. The profile shows over 200,000 clones, roughly 89% of them singletons. Trimming removed 9 bases at V and 8 bases at J, with 21 bases between. CDR3 length: 14 amino acids. CDR1 SGHRS and CDR2 YFSETQ come from the germline V gene. The clonotype was recovered from a man aged 55-75 years who had recovered from COVID-19. The sequencing sample was made of peripheral blood. This chain connects TRBV5-1 to TRBJ2-4, with D maybe TRBD2 (5 bases). CDR3 nucleotide sequence: TGCGCCACCGCCCGCGGGCCCCAAACGGACATTCAGTACTTC. It codes for CATARGPQTDIQYF.